This passage covers 5 T cell receptor beta chains from one sample sequenced in a study of shared clonotypes between healthy human individuals. Repertoires were generated with immunoSEQ multiplex PCR, while TCRdb's copy carries only in-frame clones and drops some. The sample contains 2 million to 2.5 million clones, 85% to 95% of which appear only once. The sample consisted of naive CD4+ T cells sorted from blood. Subset meaning: CD45RA+ positively selected. The receptor set was obtained from a man aged 18 to 30 in good health.

Comment on this clone: Other nucleotide sequences from this sample produce the same CDR3. The chain uses TRBV11-2 and TRBJ2-7, with D unresolved. Trimming took off 1 base at V and 1 base at J, with 5 bases between the two ends. The CDR3 has 13 residues. Germline assignment: CDR1 SGHAT and CDR2 FQNNGV. In DNA, the CDR3 is TGTGCCAGCAGCTTAGGCACATCCTACGAGCAGTACTTC. It is translated as CASSLGTSYEQYF.

V usage is TRBV6-6 and J usage is TRBJ1-1; 7 positions match TRBD1. From germline, CDR1 is MNHNY and CDR2 SVGAGI (reference sequence). The CDR3 covers 13 residues. The V segment lost 5 bases and the J segment 4 bases; nucleotides outside the gene matches: 4. The CDR3 loop reads CASSIGQATEAFF. CDR3 nucleotide sequence: TGTGCCAGCAGTATCGGACAGGCCACTGAAGCTTTCTTT.

This clone was detected only once. The chain carries TRBV14 and TRBJ1-5, with a weak D call TRBD1 (5 bases). Germline-derived CDR1 and CDR2 are SGHDN and FVKESK. Deletions cut 0 bases from V and 2 bases from J, with 11 bases between. The CDR3 runs 16 residues. DNA for the CDR3: TGTGCCAGCAGCCAAGAGGAAGGGGCAGGCAATCAGCCCCAGCATTTT. It codes for CASSQEEGAGNQPQHF.

V and J are TRBV4-3 and TRBJ2-5, with D unresolved. The CDR3 extends over 15 amino acids. CDR1 LGHNA and CDR2 YSLEER come from the germline V gene. The V end lost 1 base, the J end lost 5 bases, and 14 bases lay between the germline ends. This chain's CDR3 is CASSQGKEPLETQYF. The CDR3 DNA sequence: TGCGCCAGCAGCCAAGGCAAGGAGCCTTTGGAGACCCAGTACTTC.

V gene TRBV7-9 combines with J gene TRBJ2-6, with TRBD1 as a possible D gene (7 bases). Trimming removed 2 bases from V and 0 bases from J, with 17 bases in between. Germline V gene data show CDR1 as SEHNR and CDR2 as FQNEAQ (reference sequence). The CDR3 has 19 residues. CDR3 amino acids: CASSLQGGSGISGANVLTF. The CDR3 coding sequence is TGTGCCAGCAGCTTACAGGGGGGTAGCGGAATCTCTGGGGCCAACGTCCTGACTTTC.